These 5 T cell receptor beta chains were all obtained from the same sample, sequenced in a study of T cells after yellow fever vaccination. Each CDR3 protein is one row after TCRdb ran MiXCR on the 5' RACE reads. This table has 300,000 to 350,000 distinct CDR3 sequences, 4% appearing once. The specimen was PBMCs, collected 5 days after the yellow fever booster vaccination. The receptors derive from a young man who received the YFV17D yellow fever vaccine.

This chain joins TRBV2 and TRBJ1-6; D remains ambiguous. This CDR3 contains 12 residues. From germline, CDR1 is SNHLY and CDR2 FYNNEI. Trimming stripped 3 bases from V and 11 bases from J, with 8 bases between. The CDR3 nucleotides are TGTGCCAGCAGTGACCCCGCGACACCCCTCCACTTT. Residues: CASSDPATPLHF.

This clonotype was counted ten times or more. The CDR3 DNA sequence: TGTGCCAGCAGCCCAGCCGTTTGGGGAGACACCATATATTTT. Amino acids: CASSPAVWGDTIYF. The V and J genes are TRBV7-2 and TRBJ1-3, with D unclear. The CDR3 has 14 amino acids. CDR1 is SGHTA and CDR2 is FQGNSA in the germline V gene. V shed 5 bases and J shed 8 bases, with 16 bases lying between them.

This sequence joins TRBV12-5 and TRBJ2-1; TRBD1 is a possible D gene (6 bases). The germline gives CDR1 LGHNT, CDR2 FRNRAP. This CDR3 region has 12 residues. Deletions cut 6 bases from V and 8 bases from J, with 11 bases between. The CDR3 coding sequence is TGTGCTAGTGGGGGGGCCAAGGATGAGCAGTTCTTC. Translation: CASGGAKDEQFF.

This clonotype showed up many times. V and J are TRBV5-1 and TRBJ2-7; 10 bases fit TRBD2. Germline V lookup: CDR1 SGHRS, CDR2 YFSETQ. This CDR3 is built from 16 residues. Trimming removed 5 bases from V and 2 bases from J; junction bases left unmatched: 10. CDR3: CASRPDALAGAYEQYF. CDR3 in DNA: TGCGCCAGCAGACCCGATGCGCTAGCGGGGGCCTACGAGCAGTACTTC.

The table lists this clonotype with many counts. CDR3 amino acids: CASRVGEDRSTEAFF. The CDR3 DNA follows: TGCGCCAGCAGGGTGGGGGAGGATCGTAGCACTGAAGCTTTCTTT. This chain links TRBV5-1 with TRBJ1-1; D possibly corresponds to TRBD1 (5 bases). The CDR3 extends over 15 amino acids. Germline CDR1 is SGHRS and CDR2 is YFSETQ. The V and J ends lost 5 bases and 4 bases respectively, with 18 bases between them.